This T cell receptor beta chain was sequenced in a study of glioma-infiltrating T cells. CDR1 SGHRS and CDR2 YFSETQ come from the germline V gene. V gave up 4 bases and J gave up 4 bases, with 10 bases separating them. The CDR3 is 13 residues long. The table lists this clonotype with a few counts. TCR alpha and beta CDR3 regions were amplified from RNA using iRepertoire nested multiplex PCR. MiXCR was run by TCRdb on the multiplex PCR reads, yielding one entry per CDR3 protein. The data show approximately 130,000 distinct CDR3 sequences, with approximately 26% seen just once and 27% held by the top ten.

The sequenced sample consisted of glioma tissue, nonneoplastic brain tissue, or PBMCs (not recorded which). V usage is TRBV5-1 and J usage is TRBJ2-3; D is perhaps TRBD1 (6 bases). The clonotype originates from a human donor with low-grade glioma or glioblastoma, undergoing nonglioma brain surgery, or in good health (not recorded which). The DNA for the CDR3 is TGCGCCAGCAGCCACCAGGGGTCAGATACGCAGTATTTT. Its translation is CASSHQGSDTQYF.